Listed below are T cell receptor beta chains from one sample, sequenced in a study of CD8 T cells in Susac syndrome. TCRdb re-analysed the immunoSEQ multiplex PCR reads in MiXCR, keeping a single row per CDR3 protein. The table lists 150,000 to 200,000 distinct CDR3 sequences, around 94% of them singletons. Sequencing was done on a sample of CD4+ T cells from PBMCs. These TCRs come from a human donor in good health. Both conserved end residues are part of each CDR3. A D gene is named only where the DNA matches it firmly. Clone sizes are given selectively: once, few, many, or a class where the clone is expanded.

CDR3nt,CDR3aa,abundance,d_gene,v_gene,j_gene
TGCAGTGCGGCCGATCGGGGGCATCAAGAGACCCAGTACTTC,CSAADRGHQETQYF,NA,NA,TRBV20-1,TRBJ2-5
TGCAGTGCTAGAGATCAGTACTGGCAAGAGACCCAGTACTTC,CSARDQYWQETQYF,NA,NA,TRBV20-1,TRBJ2-5
TGTGCCAGCAGCGCAACGCTAGCGGGGGGGGACGATGAGCAGTTCTTC,CASSATLAGGDDEQFF,NA,TRBD2,TRBV5-4,TRBJ2-1
TGTGCCAGCACCCCGGGACTAGCTACCTACGAGCAGTACTTC,CASTPGLATYEQYF,NA,TRBD2,TRBV12-3/TRBV12-4,TRBJ2-7
TGTGCCAGTAGTAAGGGCGGGGGCGCTGGCTATGGCTACACCTTC,CASSKGGGAGYGYTF,NA,NA,TRBV19,TRBJ1-2
TGTGCCAGCAGCTTAGAATTGCAAGAGACCCAGTACTTC,CASSLELQETQYF,few,NA,TRBV7-2,TRBJ2-5
TGCAGTGCTAGCACAGCTACCTACGAGCAGTACTTC,CSASTATYEQYF,NA,NA,TRBV20-1,TRBJ2-7
TGCAGCGCCTTAGGGGGGGAAGAGACCCAGTACTTC,CSALGGEETQYF,NA,NA,TRBV29-1,TRBJ2-5
TGTGCCAGCAGCCAAGGAGGGGGACAGGGGATCGGAGCTTTCTTT,CASSQGGGQGIGAFF,once,TRBD1,TRBV3-1,TRBJ1-1
TGCAGCGTCCAACAGGGGATAGCTCCGGATACGCAGTATTTT,CSVQQGIAPDTQYF,once,TRBD1,TRBV29-1,TRBJ2-3
TGTGCCGGACTACGACAGGGGACGGATACGCAGTATTTT,CAGLRQGTDTQYF,NA,TRBD1,TRBV12-3/TRBV12-4,TRBJ2-3
TGTGCCAGCAGCGTCAGTGCTACCCAGTACTTC,CASSVSATQYF,NA,NA,TRBV7-9,TRBJ2-5
TGTGCCAGCAGGCTAGCGGGGGGGCATGGAGAGACCCAGTACTTC,CASRLAGGHGETQYF,NA,TRBD2,TRBV2,TRBJ2-5
TGTGCCAGCAGCAGGGGAGAGACCCAGTACTTC,CASSRGETQYF,NA,NA,TRBV7-9,TRBJ2-5
TGTGCCAGCAGCCAAGTTCGGGGAGGGGAGACCCAGTACTTC,CASSQVRGGETQYF,NA,TRBD2,TRBV14,TRBJ2-5
TGCAGTGCTCTCGCCTCGGGAGGTGTTTCACCCCTCCACTTT,CSALASGGVSPLHF,NA,NA,TRBV20-1,TRBJ1-6
TGCGCCAGCAGCTCCGGACAGGGTGGTTTCCTTAATGAAAAACTGTTTTTT,CASSSGQGGFLNEKLFF,NA,TRBD1,TRBV5-1,TRBJ1-4
TGTGCCAGCAGCCCTCACAGGGAAGAGACCCAGTACTTC,CASSPHREETQYF,NA,NA,TRBV7-2,TRBJ2-5
TGTGCCAGCAGCCACCGGTTCGGAGAGACCCAGTACTTC,CASSHRFGETQYF,NA,NA,TRBV3-1,TRBJ2-5
TGCAGTGCTAGGGGGAAGGTCGCTGAAGCTTTCTTT,CSARGKVAEAFF,once,NA,TRBV20-1,TRBJ1-1
TGTGCCAGCAGCTTAGAGCGCGGGGGGGTCACAGATACGCAGTATTTT,CASSLERGGVTDTQYF,NA,TRBD2,TRBV7-2,TRBJ2-3
TGTGCCAGCTCACCACCTATTCTAGAGGACAGCACAGATACGCAGTATTTT,CASSPPILEDSTDTQYF,NA,NA,TRBV18,TRBJ2-3
TGTGCCAGCAGTTTGTACAGACAAGAGACCCAGTACTTC,CASSLYRQETQYF,NA,NA,TRBV27,TRBJ2-5
TGTGCCAGCAGCCCCCTACAGCAGGGCAGAAGGAACACTGAAGCTTTCTTT,CASSPLQQGRRNTEAFF,NA,NA,TRBV3-1,TRBJ1-1
TGTGCCACCAGCAGAGGAGGGGGACAGGGTGCAAATGAGCAGTTCTTC,CATSRGGGQGANEQFF,NA,TRBD1,TRBV15,TRBJ2-1
TGCAGCGTTGAAGACAGGGTGGCTGGCGAGCAGTACTTC,CSVEDRVAGEQYF,few,NA,TRBV29-1,TRBJ2-7
TGCAGTGCTAGAGATCCCAGGGTTGGGGGGAATTCACCCCTCCACTTT,CSARDPRVGGNSPLHF,NA,NA,TRBV20-1,TRBJ1-6
TGTGCCAGCAGTAGGACAGGTATTAACTACGAGCAGTACTTC,CASSRTGINYEQYF,NA,TRBD1,TRBV12-3/TRBV12-4,TRBJ2-7
TGTGCCAGCAGCTTAAAGGGTAACTCAGATACGCAGTATTTT,CASSLKGNSDTQYF,NA,NA,TRBV7-9,TRBJ2-3
TGTGCCACCAGCGAGTGGGGACAGGGGATCACCGGGGAGCTGTTTTTT,CATSEWGQGITGELFF,NA,TRBD1,TRBV15,TRBJ2-2
TGTGCCAGCAGCCAAGCCGGGACAAAGAAAAACATTCAGTACTTC,CASSQAGTKKNIQYF,NA,NA,TRBV3-1,TRBJ2-4
TGTGCCAGCAGCTTAGGGGGGGTCGGTCAGCCCCAGCATTTT,CASSLGGVGQPQHF,NA,NA,TRBV7-9,TRBJ1-5
TGTGCCAGCTCACCCAATACGGGGGCGGGCAACGAGCAGTACTTC,CASSPNTGAGNEQYF,NA,NA,TRBV18,TRBJ2-7
TGCAGCGTTATAAGGGGCTCGGGGGAGCTGTTTTTT,CSVIRGSGELFF,NA,NA,TRBV29-1,TRBJ2-2
TGTGCCAGCAGTTTTTCCGGCCAGGAGACCCAGTACTTC,CASSFSGQETQYF,few,NA,TRBV12-3/TRBV12-4,TRBJ2-5
TGTGCCAGTATCGACCGGGGGGGCCGCGATGAGCAGTTCTTC,CASIDRGGRDEQFF,NA,TRBD2,TRBV28,TRBJ2-1
TGTGCCAGCAGTCGAGAGAGTCCCACCGGGGAGCTGTTTTTT,CASSRESPTGELFF,NA,NA,TRBV2,TRBJ2-2
TGTGCCTGGGGCCGAGGGACAGGGGCTTTCCCCACCGGGGAGCTGTTTTTT,CAWGRGTGAFPTGELFF,NA,TRBD1,TRBV30,TRBJ2-2
TGTGCCAGCTCATCCTCAGGGGGCACTAACTATGGCTACACCTTC,CASSSSGGTNYGYTF,NA,TRBD1,TRBV18,TRBJ1-2
TGTGCCAGCTCACCACCGGGACAGGGCTACAATGAGCAGTTCTTC,CASSPPGQGYNEQFF,NA,TRBD1,TRBV18,TRBJ2-1
TGTGCCAGCAGCCATACCGGGACAGGGGGCACTGAAGCTTTCTTT,CASSHTGTGGTEAFF,NA,TRBD1,TRBV3-1,TRBJ1-1
TGTGCCAGCTCACCAACTACCGTCCTGGAAAAACTGTTTTTT,CASSPTTVLEKLFF,NA,NA,TRBV18,TRBJ1-4
TGTGCCAGCAGCCCGGATTCTCCGGGGCGCTACACCTTC,CASSPDSPGRYTF,NA,NA,TRBV9,TRBJ1-2
TGTGCCAGCTCACCATCAGGCATTGGGACAGATACGCAGTATTTT,CASSPSGIGTDTQYF,NA,NA,TRBV18,TRBJ2-3
TGTGCCAGCAGCAAATCGGTCGGGGAGGGGAATGAGCAGTTCTTC,CASSKSVGEGNEQFF,NA,TRBD2,TRBV9,TRBJ2-1
TGTGCCACCAGCAGGGACCAAGAGACCCAGTACTTC,CATSRDQETQYF,once,NA,TRBV15,TRBJ2-5
TGTGCCAGTGGTCGGCCCCCCCCAAATGAGCAGTTCTTC,CASGRPPPNEQFF,NA,NA,TRBV28,TRBJ2-1
TGTGCCAGCAGTCCCAACCCCGGACAGGGTGAAAAACTGTTTTTT,CASSPNPGQGEKLFF,NA,TRBD1,TRBV27,TRBJ1-4
TGTGCCAGCAGCCCCCTGGGACAGCTTAATCGGTACACTGAAGCTTTCTTT,CASSPLGQLNRYTEAFF,NA,TRBD1,TRBV7-2,TRBJ1-1
TGTGCCACCAGCAGAGATCTTGGAGGGGGATGGGGCTACACCTTC,CATSRDLGGGWGYTF,NA,NA,TRBV15,TRBJ1-2
TGTGCCAGCAGGCCTACTAGCGGCACAGATACGCAGTATTTT,CASRPTSGTDTQYF,once,TRBD2,TRBV12-3/TRBV12-4,TRBJ2-3
TGTGCCAGTAGTATGAGTGTCGACAGCTATGGCTACACCTTC,CASSMSVDSYGYTF,NA,NA,TRBV19,TRBJ1-2
TGTGCCAGCTCAACGGGACAAGGTCTCGAGCAGTACTTC,CASSTGQGLEQYF,NA,NA,TRBV18,TRBJ2-7